The 6 T cell receptor beta chains below come from one sample, sequenced in a study of beta chain features in type 1 diabetes listed by TCRdb under 2018. The library was made by the immunoSEQ multiplex PCR assay. All of the isolated RNA was reverse transcribed with the High Capacity cDNA Reverse Transcription Kit, so expressed TCRB transcripts were sequenced. In its TCRdb copy, this immuneACCESS table keeps in-frame sequences only and misses some clones. Where compared with another copy, unresolved V genes explain less than half of these, and the others have no known cause. The sample contains 30,000 to 40,000 clones, about 64% of them found a single time. Together, the top ten hold approximately 2% of the sample. Sequencing input: Tregs from blood. The cell subset or site tag for this specimen amounts to: regulatory CD4+ T cells. The receptor set was obtained from a woman younger than 45 in good health.

The CDR3 DNA reads as TGTGCCACCAGCAGAGAGGGACTAGCCTACGAGCAGTACTTC. It yields the protein CATSREGLAYEQYF. The V and J genes are TRBV15 and TRBJ2-7; 8 bases are a match to TRBD2. This CDR3 is built from 14 residues. V lost 0 bases to trimming and J lost 2 bases; unmatched junction nucleotides: 0. The germline CDR1 and CDR2 sequences are LNHNV and YYDKDF (reference sequence).

In this sample, this clone turned up once. This chain links TRBV28 with TRBJ2-1; the D gene is possibly TRBD1 (6 bases). Trimming left V 1 base short and J 13 bases short, with 11 bases between. Looked up from germline, CDR1 is MDHEN and CDR2 is SYDVKM. The CDR3 loop spans 12 amino acids. In DNA, the CDR3 is TGTGCCAGCAGTTTATCCCGGACAGAACAGTTCTTC. As protein: CASSLSRTEQFF. Supplemented by reference TRBV28 and TRBJ2-1, the full variable domain reads DVKVTQSSRYLVKRTGEKVFLECVQDMDHENMFWYRQDPGLGLRLIYFSYDVKMKEKGDIPEGYSVSREKKERFSLILESASTNQTSMYLCASSLSRTEQFFGPGTRLTVL.

The chain links TRBV5-1 to TRBJ2-2, with TRBD2 matching over 7 bases. Trimming cost V 5 bases and J 2 bases; bases outside gene matches: 6. Germline values: CDR1 SGHRS, CDR2 YFSETQ. There are 15 residues in the CDR3. The CDR3 reads CASSLAGTNTGELFF. The CDR3 DNA reads TGCGCCAGCAGTTTAGCGGGCACAAACACCGGGGAGCTGTTTTTT.

V usage is TRBV7-2 and J usage is TRBJ2-3, with 8 nucleotides matching TRBD2. Looked up from germline, CDR1 is SGHTA and CDR2 is FQGNSA. CDR3 length equals 14 residues. J was trimmed by 5 bases and V by 3 bases; bases with no gene match: 4. The CDR3 DNA is TGTGCCAGCAGCTTGGGACTAGGGGAAGATACGCAGTATTTT. Translation: CASSLGLGEDTQYF.

This chain links TRBV6-5 with TRBJ2-5; 7 nucleotides agree with TRBD2. V was clipped by 3 bases and J by 5 bases; unmatched bases: 9. Looked up from germline, CDR1 is MNHEY and CDR2 is SVGAGI. The CDR3 length is 15 residues. The CDR3 spells CASSYRAGVAETQYF. CDR3 nucleotides: TGTGCCAGCAGTTATCGGGCGGGAGTTGCCGAGACCCAGTACTTC.

The genes are TRBV2 and TRBJ1-5; D gene uncertain. The germline gives CDR1 SNHLY, CDR2 FYNNEI. The CDR3 totals 11 residues. Trimming took off 6 bases at V and 3 bases at J, with 3 bases between the two ends. Here the CDR3 reads CASSNNQPQHF. Written as DNA, the CDR3 is TGTGCCAGCAGCAACAATCAGCCCCAGCATTTT.